This paragraph reports one T cell receptor beta chain. Its antigen is still unknown. TCRdb reprocessed the reads with MiXCR, giving one entry per CDR3 protein. The sample contains 510,000 or so distinct CDR3 sequences, about 30% of which appear only once. These data belong to a study of T cell repertoires in cytomegalovirus infection. About the study: It was the public TCR beta signatures that indicated both CMV infection and matching HLA type.

Study-wide points: The response measured ex vivo was dominated by TCR beta clonotypes (HLA-C-restricted and CMV-specific). Carriage of CMV together with the relevant HLA was identifiable through cumulative public TCR beta family frequency.

Input material: PBMCs. The source is a human donor in good health (CMV status not recorded). Some clones in this sample may be carry-over from other donors' samples.

In nucleotides, the CDR3 is TGTGCCAGTAGTAAAGGCCTAGCGGGGAGCTCCTACAATGAGCAGTTCTTC. Translated, it gives CASSKGLAGSSYNEQFF. This chain connects TRBV19 to TRBJ2-1, with TRBD2 matching 9 bases. The CDR3 spans 17 residues. V shed 4 bases, J shed 0 bases, and the junction held 7 bases outside the gene matches. Germline V gene sequence: CDR1 LNHDA, CDR2 SQIVND (reference sequence).